This entry concerns a single TCR beta chain. Its cognate antigen is unknown. Memory CD4+ cells were defined as CD4+CD45RO+CD25-. Findings and limits, study-wide: The larger cohort examined one V-J beta rearrangement, not whole repertoires. The TCR gene usage of tumor memory CD4+ T cells clustered together with blood and lymph node memory CD4+ cells and with lymph node naive CD4+ cells.

The ends were cut back, 8 bases at V and 8 bases at J, with 21 bases in the middle. The length of the CDR3 is 15 residues. Per germline, CDR1 SGHTA and CDR2 FQGNSA. Semi-nested PCR with Nested Universal Primer A followed constant-region reverse priming of full-length variable regions. TCRdb re-derived calls from the 5' RACE reads in MiXCR, one entry per CDR3 protein. The table records about 41,000 distinct CDR3 sequences, around 30% of them present only once. The receptor was isolated from a female donor with breast cancer. The V and J genes are TRBV7-2 and TRBJ1-4, with D maybe TRBD1 (5 bases). Sequencing input: memory CD4+ T cells sorted from a lymph node. This sample's subset: memory CD4+ T cells, CD4+CD45RO+CD25-. In nucleotides, the CDR3 is TGTGCCAGCCACCCGGGGGGAACCGTCGGGGAAAAACTGTTTTTT. It encodes CASHPGGTVGEKLFF.